This T cell receptor (beta chain) was identified during a study of shared clonotypes between healthy human individuals (dated by TCRdb to the early 2020s). With respect to the entire study: Three men and two women, aged 18 to 49 years, made up the cohort. Libraries were prepared and TCR repertoires were sequenced by different laboratories using diverse techniques, in order to increase sequencing depth and limit assay-specific biases. Per donor, leukapheresis produced somewhere between about 0.9 and 10 billion PBMCs. The study deeply sequenced blood TCR repertoires of several healthy adults to estimate repertoire size and the extent of clonotype sharing between individuals. For each donor, CD4 naive and CD4 memory were each given three plates, CD8 naive was given two plates, and CD8 memory was given one plate. Study-level results and caveats: The small number of donors limited the genetic and exposure-history diversity represented. Based on pairwise subsampling, the degree of clonotype sharing among donors was expected to be affected by sequencing depth. Estimated clonotype richness was generally larger for naive than for memory subsets. Only blood was sampled, and tissue TCR repertoires likely differ from those in blood. Rarefaction of sorted-subset datasets indicated incomplete sequencing despite the large sequencing depth. Across a handful of donors, around 5.4% of naive CD4, 3% to 3.5% of naive CD8, 2% to 2.5% of memory CD4, and approximately 0.4% of memory CD8 clonotypes were shared. Compared with non-shared clonotypes, the clonotypes found in all four sorted-subset donors had higher generation probabilities.

The donors were healthy, HIV-negative adults who had no recently reported acute infections or vaccinations. Every donor was a Caucasian adult residing in Nashville, Tennessee, USA. CD4+ T cells were enriched through magnetic negative selection, after which naive cells were positively selected on CD45RA and the remaining negative fraction served as the memory subset. Blood was collected by leukapheresis, and PBMCs were isolated by Ficoll-Histopaque density gradient centrifugation and then cryopreserved in liquid nitrogen vapor phase. Analytical flow cytometry was used to check the purity and quantity of each magnetically sorted T cell population. Genomic DNA was isolated from each sorted fraction and quantified by UV absorbance on a Nanodrop 2000c. Including the terminal cysteine and phenylalanine, the CDR3 comprises 16 residues. Of the read, only the CDR3 DNA is kept; its 48 bases are in frame from base 1. CDR1 and CDR2, per the germline V gene, are SGHRS and YFSETQ. V is pruned by 0 bases and J by 4 bases, leaving 5 bases of the junction without a gene match.

TCR CDR3 regions were amplified from genomic DNA by multiplex PCR using the deep immunoSEQ assay. Extracted genomic DNA from each cell subset was spread evenly across all wells of several immunoSEQ 96-well plates, with each plate serving as a replicate. For sorted subsets, each replicate PCR was loaded with approximately 190 ng genomic DNA, equivalent to approximately 33,000 T cell genomes. The purified libraries were quantified using a Qubit 3.0 fluorometer, sized with a Bioanalyzer 2100, and then quantified again using the KAPA Library Quantification kit. Every immunoSEQ 96-well plate was sequenced on a separate single-read 150-cycle Illumina NextSeq 550 flow cell. In the source study's methods: The immunoSEQ output contained only junctional sequences without quality scores, so filtering could not match that applied to full-length reads. To assign V/J genes and CDR3, sequences were annotated against IMGT germline references using PyIR, a Python wrapper for IgBLAST v1.9. Reads were filtered out if the reads had weak V/J assignments (E-value above 1e-6), no CDR3, stop codons, out-of-frame junctions, or ambiguous translated residues. V3J clonotypes were defined as sequences sharing the same inferred V gene, J gene, and CDR3 amino acid sequence. Percentage overlap between repertoires was calculated by dividing the number of shared unique clonotypes by the size of the smaller repertoire. RTK rarefaction, the Chao1 estimator, and Recon v2.1 estimates of unobserved clonotypes were used to assess repertoire richness. OLGA was used to compute generation probabilities for all TCRbeta clonotypes that the gDNA method yielded from four donors. This is the immuneACCESS table as TCRdb keeps it, with only in-frame sequences that have V and J called. A part of the clones is gone; compared with another copy, unresolved V genes explain less than half, and the rest is unexplained. Clonal size and the V and J genes are those of that table, whereas D and trimming came from the DNA. This sample has some 660,000 clones in its table, and 55% to 85% of those were observed once. Clones ranked in the top ten supply around 2% of the sample.

This clone has a handful of counts. No cognate antigen has been identified for it. Base qualities are not at hand, and no much larger clone is one base apart. This TCR derives from a woman under 40 in good health. Here the chain combines TRBV5-1 and TRBJ2-3, with TRBD1 identical over 10 junction bases. Sequenced sample: memory CD4+ T cells sorted from blood. Sample cell subset or site, as interpreted from the label and publication: CD45RA-negative fraction. The CDR3 loop reads CASSLEPGQGSDTQYF. The DNA is TGCGCCAGCAGCTTGGAACCGGGACAGGGGTCAGATACGCAGTATTTT.